A selection of T cell receptor beta chains follows, all from one sample in a study of T cell responses to AZD1222 COVID-19 vaccine. TCRdb's copy holds only in-frame clones and misses some; the assay was immunoSEQ multiplex PCR. Among more than 100,000 clones, around 87% were seen once, and the ten largest hold approximately 3.3%. The material sequenced was peripheral blood, taken on day 0 of AZD1222 vaccination. The receptors here all came from an adult in good health. The conserved cysteine and the conserved F or W are not part of the CDR3 here.

cdr3_aa,v_call,j_call
AWSATGFGEQY,TRBV30,TRBJ2-7
ASSLDYNQPQH,TRBV12-3/TRBV12-4,TRBJ1-5
ASSQGTGAQPQH,TRBV3-1/TRBV3-2,TRBJ1-5
ASSKAQY,TRBV21-1,TRBJ2-5
ASSLALGTTPRYYYEQY,TRBV7-2,TRBJ2-7
ASSRGTTYGYT,TRBV7-2,TRBJ1-2
ASSRSHHNEQF,TRBV27,TRBJ2-1
ASSLSGRGNRYEQY,TRBV13,TRBJ2-7
ASSRTSGSLNEQF,TRBV27,TRBJ2-1
ASSQSREQF,TRBV4-2,TRBJ2-1
ASSLESGPHGYT,TRBV7-2,TRBJ1-2
ASSDTRGTEAF,TRBV2,TRBJ1-1
ASSGSSGEQY,TRBV2,TRBJ2-7
ASSSRSGRREETQY,TRBV6-2/TRBV6-3,TRBJ2-5